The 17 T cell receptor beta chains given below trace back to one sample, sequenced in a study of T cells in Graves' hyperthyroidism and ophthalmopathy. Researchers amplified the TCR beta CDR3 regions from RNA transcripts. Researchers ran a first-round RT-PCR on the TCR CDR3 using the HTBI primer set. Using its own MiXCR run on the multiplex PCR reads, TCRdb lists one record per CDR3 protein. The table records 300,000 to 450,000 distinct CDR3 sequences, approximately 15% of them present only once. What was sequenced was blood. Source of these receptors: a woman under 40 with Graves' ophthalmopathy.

For the CDR3, the DNA is TGTGCCAGTAGTTCGCGAGACACAGGGCCGAATTCACCCCTCCACTTT. It translates to CASSSRDTGPNSPLHF. The chain recombines TRBV19 with TRBJ1-6; TRBD1 might be the D (6 bases). The ends were cut back, 5 bases at V and 7 bases at J, with 18 bases in the middle. The germline V gene encodes CDR1 LNHDA and CDR2 SQIVND (reference sequence). The CDR3 totals 16 residues.

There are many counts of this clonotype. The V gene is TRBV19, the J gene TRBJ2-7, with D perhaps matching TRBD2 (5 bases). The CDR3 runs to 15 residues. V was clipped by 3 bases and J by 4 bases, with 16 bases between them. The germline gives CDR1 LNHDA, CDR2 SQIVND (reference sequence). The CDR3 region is CASSILGSGMYEQYF. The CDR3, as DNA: TGTGCCAGTAGTATTCTCGGGTCGGGAATGTACGAGCAGTACTTC.

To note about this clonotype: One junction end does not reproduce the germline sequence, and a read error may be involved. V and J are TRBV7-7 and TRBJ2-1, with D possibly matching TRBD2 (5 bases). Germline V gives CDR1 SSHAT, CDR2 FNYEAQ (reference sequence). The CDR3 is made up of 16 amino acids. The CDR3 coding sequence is TGTGCTAGCAGCTTAGGGCCCCGGGGTCGGTTCACTGAGCAGTTCTTC. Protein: CASSLGPRGRFTEQFF.

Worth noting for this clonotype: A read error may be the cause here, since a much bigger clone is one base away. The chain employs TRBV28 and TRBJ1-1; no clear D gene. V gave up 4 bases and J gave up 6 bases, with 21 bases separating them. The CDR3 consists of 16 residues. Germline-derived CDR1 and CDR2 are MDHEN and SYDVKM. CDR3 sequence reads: CASSSRRSRWQSEAFF. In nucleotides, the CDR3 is TGTGCCAGCAGTTCCCGGAGGTCCAGGTGGCAATCTGAAGCTTTCTTT.

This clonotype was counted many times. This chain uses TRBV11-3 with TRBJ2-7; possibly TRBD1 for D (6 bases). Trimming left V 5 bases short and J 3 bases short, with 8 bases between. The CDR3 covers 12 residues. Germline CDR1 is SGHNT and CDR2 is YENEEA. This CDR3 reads CASSKTGYEQYF. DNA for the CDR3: TGTGCCAGCAGCAAGACAGGCTACGAGCAGTACTTC.

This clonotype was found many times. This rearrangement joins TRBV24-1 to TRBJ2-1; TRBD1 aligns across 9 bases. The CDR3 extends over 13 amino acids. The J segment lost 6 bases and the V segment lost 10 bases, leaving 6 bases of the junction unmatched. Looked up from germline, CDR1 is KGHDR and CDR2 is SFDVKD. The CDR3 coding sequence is TGTGCCACTTCGGGACAGGGTATCAATGAGCAGTTCTTC. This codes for CATSGQGINEQFF.

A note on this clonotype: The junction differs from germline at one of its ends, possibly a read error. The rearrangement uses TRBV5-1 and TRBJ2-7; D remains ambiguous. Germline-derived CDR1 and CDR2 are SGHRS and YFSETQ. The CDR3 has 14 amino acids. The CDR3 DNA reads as TGCACCAGCAGCTTGCCGGATTCTAGATACGAGCAGTACTTC. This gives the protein CTSSLPDSRYEQYF. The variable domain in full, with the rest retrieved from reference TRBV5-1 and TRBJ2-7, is KAGVTQTPRYLIKTRGQQVTLSCSPISGHRSVSWYQQTPGQGLQFLFEYFSETQRNKGNFPGRFSGRQFSNSRSEMNVSTLELGDSALYLCTSSLPDSRYEQYFGPGTRLTVT.

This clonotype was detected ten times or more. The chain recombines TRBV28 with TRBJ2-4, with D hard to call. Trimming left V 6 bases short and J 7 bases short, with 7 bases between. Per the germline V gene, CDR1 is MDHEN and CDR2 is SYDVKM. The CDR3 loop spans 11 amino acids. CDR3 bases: TGTGCCAGCAGCCCCGGGAACATTCAGTACTTC. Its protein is CASSPGNIQYF.

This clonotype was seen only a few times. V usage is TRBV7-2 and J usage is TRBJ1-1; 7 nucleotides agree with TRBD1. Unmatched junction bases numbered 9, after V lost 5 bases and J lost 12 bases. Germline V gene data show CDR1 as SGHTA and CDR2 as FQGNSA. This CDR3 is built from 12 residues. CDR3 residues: CASSLWTGKTFF. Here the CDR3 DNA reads TGTGCCAGCAGCCTGTGGACAGGAAAGACTTTCTTT. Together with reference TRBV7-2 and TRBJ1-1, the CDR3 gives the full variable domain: GAGVSQSPSNKVTEKGKDVELRCDPISGHTALYWYRQSLGQGLEFLIYFQGNSAPDKSGLPSDRFSAERTGGSVSTLTIQRTQQEDSAVYLCASSLWTGKTFFGQGTRLTVV.

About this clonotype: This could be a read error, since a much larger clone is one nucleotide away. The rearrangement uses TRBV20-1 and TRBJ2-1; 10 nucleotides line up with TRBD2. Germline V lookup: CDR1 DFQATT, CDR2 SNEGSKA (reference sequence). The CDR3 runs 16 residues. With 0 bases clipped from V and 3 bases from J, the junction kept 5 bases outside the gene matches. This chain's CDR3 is CSARDKRGGVYNEQFF. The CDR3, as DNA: TGCAGTGCTAGAGATAAGCGGGGGGGCGTCTACAATGAGCAGTTCTTC.

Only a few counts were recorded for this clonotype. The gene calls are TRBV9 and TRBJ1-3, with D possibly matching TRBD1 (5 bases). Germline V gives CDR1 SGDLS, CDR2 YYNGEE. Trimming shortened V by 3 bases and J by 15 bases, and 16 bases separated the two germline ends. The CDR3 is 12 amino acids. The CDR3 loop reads CASSGGRTPQYF. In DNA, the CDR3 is TGTGCCAGCAGCGGGGGCCGGACTCCACAATATTTT.

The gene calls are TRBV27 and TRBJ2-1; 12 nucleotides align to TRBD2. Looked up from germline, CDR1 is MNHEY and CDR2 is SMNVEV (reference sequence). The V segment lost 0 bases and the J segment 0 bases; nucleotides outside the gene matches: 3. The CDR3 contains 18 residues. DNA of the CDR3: TGTGCCAGCAGTTTATCCTCGGGACTAGCGGGCTCCTACAATGAGCAGTTCTTC. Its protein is CASSLSSGLAGSYNEQFF.

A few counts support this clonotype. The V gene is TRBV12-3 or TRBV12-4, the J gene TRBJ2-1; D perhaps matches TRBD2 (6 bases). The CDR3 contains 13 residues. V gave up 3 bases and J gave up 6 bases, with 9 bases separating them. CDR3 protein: CASSFYGGNEQFF. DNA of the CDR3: TGTGCCAGCAGTTTTTACGGGGGCAATGAGCAGTTCTTC.

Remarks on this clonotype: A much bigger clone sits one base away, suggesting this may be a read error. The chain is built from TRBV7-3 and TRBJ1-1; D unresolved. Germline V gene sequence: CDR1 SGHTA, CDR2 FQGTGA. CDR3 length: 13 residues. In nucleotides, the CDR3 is TGTACCAGCAGCTTAACTTATTCCGAGCCGACTTTCTTT. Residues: CTSSLTYSEPTFF. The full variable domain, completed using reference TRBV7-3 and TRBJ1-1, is GAGVSQTPSNKVTEKGKYVELRCDPISGHTALYWYRQSLGQGPEFLIYFQGTGAADDSGLPNDRFFAVRPEGSVSTLKIQRTERGDSAVYLCTSSLTYSEPTFFGQGTRLTVV.

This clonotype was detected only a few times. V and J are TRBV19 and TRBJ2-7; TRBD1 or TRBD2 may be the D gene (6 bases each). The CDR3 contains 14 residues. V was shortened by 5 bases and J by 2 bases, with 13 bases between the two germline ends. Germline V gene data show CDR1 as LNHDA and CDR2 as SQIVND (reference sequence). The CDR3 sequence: CASSPRDKPYEQYF. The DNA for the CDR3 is TGTGCCAGTAGTCCGCGGGACAAGCCCTACGAGCAGTACTTC. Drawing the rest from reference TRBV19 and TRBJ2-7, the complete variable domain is DGGITQSPKYLFRKEGQNVTLSCEQNLNHDAMYWYRQDPGQGLRLIYYSQIVNDFQKGDIAEGYSVSREKKESFPLTVTSAQKNPTAFYLCASSPRDKPYEQYFGPGTRLTVT.

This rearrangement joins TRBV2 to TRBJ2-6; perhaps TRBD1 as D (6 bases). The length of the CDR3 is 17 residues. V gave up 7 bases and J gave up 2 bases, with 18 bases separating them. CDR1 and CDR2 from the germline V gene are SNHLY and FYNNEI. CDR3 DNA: TGTGCCAGCAAGGTTCTTACAGGGATGGCTGGGGCCAACGTCCTGACTTTC. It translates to CASKVLTGMAGANVLTF.

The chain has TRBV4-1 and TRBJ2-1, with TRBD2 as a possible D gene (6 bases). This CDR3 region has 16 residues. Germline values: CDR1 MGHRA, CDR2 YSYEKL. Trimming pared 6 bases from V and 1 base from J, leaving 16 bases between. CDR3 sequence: CASRSGETASYNEQFF. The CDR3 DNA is TGCGCCAGCAGGTCGGGGGAAACGGCGTCCTACAATGAGCAGTTCTTC.